The subject of this entry is one T cell receptor beta chain. These data are taken from a study of T cell responses to AZD1222 COVID-19 vaccine. V lost 2 bases and J lost 3, with 8 bases in between. The CDR3 totals 13 residues. Germline V gene data show CDR1 as SGHTA and CDR2 as FQGNSA. The repertoire was sequenced with immunoSEQ multiplex PCR; TCRdb's copy has only in-frame clones and lacks some. In the table there are about 45,000 clones, 85% to 90% of which are singletons. This sample comprised peripheral blood, obtained 28 days after the second AZD1222 dose. The chain carries TRBV7-2 and TRBJ2-7; D ambiguous. The receptor comes from an adult who received the AZD1222 COVID-19 vaccine. The CDR3 DNA reads TGTGCCAGCAGCTTACGGGCAGTCTACGAGCAGTACTTC. Translation gives CASSLRAVYEQYF.